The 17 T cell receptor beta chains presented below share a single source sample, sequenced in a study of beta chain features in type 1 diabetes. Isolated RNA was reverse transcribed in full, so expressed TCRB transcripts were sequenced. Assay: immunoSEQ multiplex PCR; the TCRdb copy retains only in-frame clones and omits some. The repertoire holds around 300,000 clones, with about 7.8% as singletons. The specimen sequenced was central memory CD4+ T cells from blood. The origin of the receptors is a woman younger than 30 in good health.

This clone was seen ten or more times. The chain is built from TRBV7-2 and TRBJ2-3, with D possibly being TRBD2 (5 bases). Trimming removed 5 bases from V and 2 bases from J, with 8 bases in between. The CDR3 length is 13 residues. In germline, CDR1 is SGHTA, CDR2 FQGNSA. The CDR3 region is CASSRRDTDTQYF. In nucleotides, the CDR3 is TGTGCCAGCAGCCGCCGGGACACAGATACGCAGTATTTT.

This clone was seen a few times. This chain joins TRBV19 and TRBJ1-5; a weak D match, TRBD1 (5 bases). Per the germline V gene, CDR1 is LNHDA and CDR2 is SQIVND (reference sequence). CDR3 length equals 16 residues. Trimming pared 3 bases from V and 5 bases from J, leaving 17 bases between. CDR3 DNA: TGTGCCAGTAGTATCGGGAGGGGCCGGGGGGATCAGCCCCAGCATTTT. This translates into CASSIGRGRGDQPQHF. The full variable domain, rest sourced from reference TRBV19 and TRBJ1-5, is DGGITQSPKYLFRKEGQNVTLSCEQNLNHDAMYWYRQDPGQGLRLIYYSQIVNDFQKGDIAEGYSVSREKKESFPLTVTSAQKNPTAFYLCASSIGRGRGDQPQHFGDGTRLSIL.

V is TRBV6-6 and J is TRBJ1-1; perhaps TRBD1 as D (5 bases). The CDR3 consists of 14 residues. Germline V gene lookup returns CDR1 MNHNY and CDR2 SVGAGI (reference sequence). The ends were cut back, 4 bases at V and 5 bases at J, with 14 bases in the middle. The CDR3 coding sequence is TGTGCCAGCAGTTCCCAGCCGGGGACTACTGAAGCTTTCTTT. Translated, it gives CASSSQPGTTEAFF.

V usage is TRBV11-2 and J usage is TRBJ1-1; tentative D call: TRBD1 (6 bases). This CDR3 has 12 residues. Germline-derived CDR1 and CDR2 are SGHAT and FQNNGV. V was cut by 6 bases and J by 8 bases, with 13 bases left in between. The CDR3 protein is CASSQNRAEAFF. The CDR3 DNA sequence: TGTGCCAGCAGTCAAAACAGGGCCGAAGCTTTCTTT.

The CDR3: CAWSGGTGPRQPQHF. The CDR3 DNA is TGTGCCTGGAGTGGTGGGACGGGTCCCAGGCAGCCCCAGCATTTT. The rearrangement uses TRBV30 and TRBJ1-5; tentative D call: TRBD1 (5 bases). The length of the CDR3 is 15 residues. V lost 1 base and J 7 bases, leaving 17 bases between the germline ends. From germline, CDR1 is GTSNPN and CDR2 SVGIG (reference sequence).

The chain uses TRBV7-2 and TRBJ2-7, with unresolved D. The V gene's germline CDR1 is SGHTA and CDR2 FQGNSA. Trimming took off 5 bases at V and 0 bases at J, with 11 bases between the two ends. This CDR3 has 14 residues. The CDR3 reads CASSVGRSSYEQYF. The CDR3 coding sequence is TGTGCCAGCAGCGTTGGACGGAGCTCCTACGAGCAGTACTTC.

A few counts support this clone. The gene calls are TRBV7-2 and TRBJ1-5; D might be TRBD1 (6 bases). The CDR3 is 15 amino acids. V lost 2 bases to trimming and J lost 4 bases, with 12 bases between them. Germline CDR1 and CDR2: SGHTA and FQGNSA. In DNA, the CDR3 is TGTGCCAGCAGCTTAAACCGGGACACAAATCAGCCCCAGCATTTT. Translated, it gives CASSLNRDTNQPQHF.

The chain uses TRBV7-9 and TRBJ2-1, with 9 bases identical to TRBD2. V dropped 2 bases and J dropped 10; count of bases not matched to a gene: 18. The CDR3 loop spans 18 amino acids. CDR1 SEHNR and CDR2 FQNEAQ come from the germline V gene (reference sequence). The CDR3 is CASSLKAAAGGPGKEQFF. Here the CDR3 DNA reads TGTGCCAGCAGCTTAAAGGCGGCGGCGGGAGGGCCGGGCAAGGAGCAGTTCTTC.

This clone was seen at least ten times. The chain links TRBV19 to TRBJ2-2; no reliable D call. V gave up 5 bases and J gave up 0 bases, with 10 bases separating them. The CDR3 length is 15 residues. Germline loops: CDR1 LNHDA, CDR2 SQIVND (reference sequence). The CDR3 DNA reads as TGTGCCAGTAGTCCAGGCAGTTCGAACACCGGGGAGCTGTTTTTT. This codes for CASSPGSSNTGELFF. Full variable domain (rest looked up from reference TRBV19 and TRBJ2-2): DGGITQSPKYLFRKEGQNVTLSCEQNLNHDAMYWYRQDPGQGLRLIYYSQIVNDFQKGDIAEGYSVSREKKESFPLTVTSAQKNPTAFYLCASSPGSSNTGELFFGEGSRLTVL.

This CDR3 is CASSQGASLNTEAFF. CDR3 DNA sequence: TGTGCCAGCTCCCAAGGGGCATCATTGAACACTGAAGCTTTCTTT. J is TRBJ1-1 and V is TRBV18; the D gene is possibly TRBD1 (5 bases). There are 15 residues in the CDR3. Trimming took off 6 bases at V and 0 bases at J, with 14 bases between the two ends. Per the germline V gene, CDR1 is KGHSH and CDR2 is LQKENI.

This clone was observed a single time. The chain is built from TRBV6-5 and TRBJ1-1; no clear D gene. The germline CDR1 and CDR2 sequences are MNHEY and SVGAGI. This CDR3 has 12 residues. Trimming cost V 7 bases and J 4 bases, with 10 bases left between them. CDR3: CASKTFGTEAFF. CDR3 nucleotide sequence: TGTGCCAGCAAGACATTTGGCACTGAAGCTTTCTTT.

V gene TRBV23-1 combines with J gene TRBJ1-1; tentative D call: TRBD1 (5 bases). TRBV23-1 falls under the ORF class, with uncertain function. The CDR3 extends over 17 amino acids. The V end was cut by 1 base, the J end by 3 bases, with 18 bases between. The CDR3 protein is CASSQLFQAVGDTEAFF. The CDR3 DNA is TGCGCCAGCAGTCAATTGTTCCAGGCAGTAGGGGACACTGAAGCTTTCTTT.

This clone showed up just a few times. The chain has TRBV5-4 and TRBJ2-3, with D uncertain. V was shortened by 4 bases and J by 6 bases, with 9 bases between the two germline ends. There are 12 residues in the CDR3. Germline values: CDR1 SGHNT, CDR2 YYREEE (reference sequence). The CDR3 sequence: CASSETMDTQYF. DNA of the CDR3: TGTGCCAGCAGCGAGACCATGGATACGCAGTATTTT.

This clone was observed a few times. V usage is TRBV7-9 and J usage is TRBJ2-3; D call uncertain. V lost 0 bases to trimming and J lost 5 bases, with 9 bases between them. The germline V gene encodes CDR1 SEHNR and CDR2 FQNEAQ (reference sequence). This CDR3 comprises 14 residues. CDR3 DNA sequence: TGTGCCAGCAGCTTAGCCAGTTCTGAAGATACGCAGTATTTT. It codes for CASSLASSEDTQYF.

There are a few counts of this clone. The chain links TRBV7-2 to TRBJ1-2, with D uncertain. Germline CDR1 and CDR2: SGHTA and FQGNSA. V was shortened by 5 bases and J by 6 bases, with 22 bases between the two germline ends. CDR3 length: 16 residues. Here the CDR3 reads CASSQDQVGFDHGYTF. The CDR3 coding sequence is TGTGCCAGCAGCCAAGATCAGGTCGGGTTCGACCATGGCTACACCTTC.

DNA for the CDR3: TGTGCCACCCAGCGGGGCTACAATGAGCAGTTCTTC. This codes for CATQRGYNEQFF. The chain carries TRBV6-5 and TRBJ2-1; 7 nucleotides align to TRBD2. The CDR3 has 12 residues. V lost 10 bases to trimming and J lost 3 bases; unmatched junction nucleotides: 3. Germline assignment: CDR1 MNHEY and CDR2 SVGAGI.

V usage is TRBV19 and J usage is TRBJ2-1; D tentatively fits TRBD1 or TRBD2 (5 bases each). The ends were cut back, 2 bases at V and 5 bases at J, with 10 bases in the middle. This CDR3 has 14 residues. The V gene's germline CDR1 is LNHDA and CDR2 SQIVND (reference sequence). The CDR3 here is CASSITGGNNEQFF. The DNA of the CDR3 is TGTGCCAGTAGTATAACTGGGGGAAACAATGAGCAGTTCTTC.